This is a list of T cell receptor beta chains from one sample in a study of blood T cells in healthy people across ages. TCRdb called the 5' RACE reads again in MiXCR, with one record for every CDR3 protein. The sample has some 860,000 distinct CDR3 sequences, just over 55% seen once; the top ten hold 25% to 30%. Sequencing was carried out using blood. The source is a middle-aged man in good health. The CDR3 runs from the conserved cysteine through the conserved F or W. Fields, in order: D gene, V gene, J gene, clone size, CDR3 protein, CDR3 DNA. A D gene is named only where the DNA matches it firmly. Expanded clones get a size class; other rows say once, few or many, or leave the size out.

D gene: -
V gene: TRBV18
J gene: TRBJ2-3
clone size: few
CDR3 protein: CASSPLRGADAQYF
CDR3 DNA: TGTGCCAGCTCACCACTACGGGGGGCCGATGCGCAGTATTTT

D gene: -
V gene: TRBV4-2
J gene: TRBJ2-5
clone size: few
CDR3 protein: CASSQGRVETQYF
CDR3 DNA: TGTGCCAGCAGCCAAGGGAGGGTGGAGACCCAGTACTTC

D gene: TRBD1
V gene: TRBV6-5
J gene: TRBJ2-1
clone size: many
CDR3 protein: CASRSDRDKQFF
CDR3 DNA: TGTGCCAGCAGGTCAGACAGGGACAAGCAGTTCTTC

D gene: TRBD1
V gene: TRBV20-1
J gene: TRBJ2-5
clone size: few
CDR3 protein: CSARWGQQETQYF
CDR3 DNA: TGCAGTGCTAGATGGGGACAGCAAGAGACCCAGTACTTC

D gene: -
V gene: TRBV3-1
J gene: TRBJ2-3
clone size: -
CDR3 protein: CASEAADTQYF
CDR3 DNA: TGTGCCAGCGAAGCGGCAGATACGCAGTATTTT

D gene: TRBD2
V gene: TRBV20-1
J gene: TRBJ2-7
clone size: -
CDR3 protein: CSGQAGDSYEQYF
CDR3 DNA: TGCAGTGGCCAAGCGGGAGATTCCTACGAGCAGTACTTC

D gene: -
V gene: TRBV7-8
J gene: TRBJ1-2
clone size: medium-sized
CDR3 protein: CASSWGDGGAQHYGYTF
CDR3 DNA: TGTGCCAGCAGCTGGGGAGATGGGGGGGCCCAGCACTATGGCTACACCTTC

D gene: -
V gene: TRBV7-9
J gene: TRBJ2-3
clone size: many
CDR3 protein: CASSLAQGSADTQYF
CDR3 DNA: TGTGCCAGCAGCTTAGCCCAGGGGTCCGCAGATACGCAGTATTTT

D gene: TRBD1
V gene: TRBV10-3
J gene: TRBJ1-2
clone size: -
CDR3 protein: CAISENRGANYGYTF
CDR3 DNA: TGTGCCATCAGTGAGAACAGGGGTGCTAACTATGGCTACACCTTC

D gene: TRBD2
V gene: TRBV6-5
J gene: TRBJ2-3
clone size: few
CDR3 protein: CATRFGGVGTDTQYF
CDR3 DNA: TGTGCCACCAGATTCGGGGGGGTAGGCACAGATACGCAGTATTTT

D gene: -
V gene: TRBV24-1
J gene: TRBJ2-3
clone size: -
CDR3 protein: CATSDLGSPGDTDTQYF
CDR3 DNA: TGTGCCACCAGTGATTTGGGGTCACCGGGAGATACAGATACGCAGTATTTT

D gene: TRBD1
V gene: TRBV2
J gene: TRBJ2-1
clone size: -
CDR3 protein: CASTGTGGSYNEQFF
CDR3 DNA: TGTGCCAGCACAGGGACAGGGGGCTCCTACAATGAGCAGTTCTTC

D gene: TRBD2
V gene: TRBV27
J gene: TRBJ2-1
clone size: -
CDR3 protein: CASRATSGRVYEQFF
CDR3 DNA: TGTGCCAGCAGGGCGACTAGCGGGAGGGTGTATGAGCAGTTCTTC

D gene: TRBD2
V gene: TRBV10-3
J gene: TRBJ2-3
clone size: few
CDR3 protein: CAISSSGDATDTQYF
CDR3 DNA: TGTGCCATCAGTAGTAGCGGGGACGCCACAGATACGCAGTATTTT

D gene: -
V gene: TRBV28
J gene: TRBJ2-1
clone size: few
CDR3 protein: CASRPDREYNEQFF
CDR3 DNA: TGTGCCAGCAGACCCGACAGAGAATACAATGAGCAGTTCTTC

D gene: -
V gene: TRBV6-2/TRBV6-3
J gene: TRBJ2-4
clone size: -
CDR3 protein: CASRRQVAAKNIQYF
CDR3 DNA: TGTGCCAGCAGGCGACAGGTAGCAGCCAAAAACATTCAGTACTTC

D gene: -
V gene: TRBV25-1
J gene: TRBJ2-2
clone size: -
CDR3 protein: CASSGDTGELFF
CDR3 DNA: TGTGCCAGCAGTGGGGACACCGGGGAGCTGTTTTTT

D gene: TRBD1
V gene: TRBV12-3/TRBV12-4
J gene: TRBJ2-3
clone size: -
CDR3 protein: CASRTGVTQYF
CDR3 DNA: TGTGCCAGCAGGACAGGGGTTACGCAGTATTTT

D gene: -
V gene: TRBV27
J gene: TRBJ2-5
clone size: few
CDR3 protein: CASSFFISGRETQYF
CDR3 DNA: TGTGCCAGCAGTTTTTTTATATCAGGGCGCGAGACCCAGTACTTC

D gene: TRBD1
V gene: TRBV12-3/TRBV12-4
J gene: TRBJ1-6
clone size: -
CDR3 protein: CASKSADRMGSPLHF
CDR3 DNA: TGTGCCAGCAAGTCGGCGGACAGGATGGGTTCACCCCTCCACTTT

D gene: TRBD1
V gene: TRBV2
J gene: TRBJ2-7
clone size: -
CDR3 protein: CASYRGFSYEQYF
CDR3 DNA: TGTGCCAGCTACAGGGGATTCTCCTACGAGCAGTACTTC

D gene: -
V gene: TRBV5-1
J gene: TRBJ2-3
clone size: -
CDR3 protein: CASKDSPTDTQYF
CDR3 DNA: TGCGCCAGCAAGGACAGTCCCACAGATACGCAGTATTTT

D gene: TRBD2
V gene: TRBV20-1
J gene: TRBJ2-5
clone size: -
CDR3 protein: CSARGVLEREGRVYGTQYF
CDR3 DNA: TGCAGTGCAAGAGGGGTTTTAGAGCGGGAGGGCCGAGTTTATGGGACCCAGTACTTC

D gene: -
V gene: TRBV29-1
J gene: TRBJ2-5
clone size: -
CDR3 protein: CSVAPGMDTQYF
CDR3 DNA: TGCAGCGTTGCCCCGGGGATGGATACCCAGTACTTC

D gene: TRBD1
V gene: TRBV7-2
J gene: TRBJ1-5
clone size: once
CDR3 protein: CASSSTGDYSQPQHF
CDR3 DNA: TGTGCCAGCAGCTCGACAGGGGACTATAGTCAGCCCCAGCATTTT

D gene: -
V gene: TRBV20-1
J gene: TRBJ2-7
clone size: -
CDR3 protein: CSARSGLNYYEQYF
CDR3 DNA: TGCAGTGCTAGGAGTGGACTAAATTACTACGAGCAGTACTTC

D gene: -
V gene: TRBV12-3/TRBV12-4
J gene: TRBJ2-5
clone size: few
CDR3 protein: CASSVGGGETQYF
CDR3 DNA: TGTGCCAGCAGTGTCGGAGGTGGAGAGACCCAGTACTTC

D gene: TRBD1
V gene: TRBV3-1
J gene: TRBJ2-3
clone size: -
CDR3 protein: CASNTGAQDTQYF
CDR3 DNA: TGTGCCAGCAATACAGGGGCCCAAGATACGCAGTATTTT

D gene: -
V gene: TRBV5-4
J gene: TRBJ1-2
clone size: -
CDR3 protein: CASSLPLGGSGYTF
CDR3 DNA: TGTGCCAGCAGCTTGCCGTTGGGTGGGTCTGGCTACACCTTC

D gene: TRBD2
V gene: TRBV7-2
J gene: TRBJ2-7
clone size: -
CDR3 protein: CASSPTSGITYEQYF
CDR3 DNA: TGTGCCAGCAGCCCCACTAGCGGGATAACTTACGAGCAGTACTTC

D gene: -
V gene: TRBV12-3/TRBV12-4
J gene: TRBJ2-5
clone size: few
CDR3 protein: CASSTVGIGPRYF
CDR3 DNA: TGTGCCAGCAGTACGGTGGGGATTGGGCCGAGGTACTTC

D gene: TRBD2
V gene: TRBV9
J gene: TRBJ2-5
clone size: -
CDR3 protein: CASSPSLAGGSETQYF
CDR3 DNA: TGTGCCAGCAGCCCGAGCCTGGCGGGAGGGAGTGAGACCCAGTACTTC

D gene: -
V gene: TRBV5-4
J gene: TRBJ2-7
clone size: -
CDR3 protein: CASSLDGHEQYF
CDR3 DNA: TGTGCCAGCAGCTTAGACGGGCACGAGCAGTACTTC

D gene: -
V gene: TRBV6-2/TRBV6-3
J gene: TRBJ2-3
clone size: -
CDR3 protein: CASSFPLGRGQSTDTQYF
CDR3 DNA: TGTGCCAGCAGTTTTCCCCTAGGACGGGGCCAGTCCACAGATACGCAGTATTTT

D gene: -
V gene: TRBV29-1
J gene: TRBJ1-4
clone size: -
CDR3 protein: CSAGGAGDYDEKLFF
CDR3 DNA: TGCAGCGCCGGGGGGGCAGGGGACTACGATGAAAAACTGTTTTTT

D gene: -
V gene: TRBV11-2
J gene: TRBJ2-7
clone size: -
CDR3 protein: CASSLELPGVGSEQYF
CDR3 DNA: TGTGCCAGCAGCTTAGAACTGCCAGGGGTTGGGAGCGAGCAGTACTTC

D gene: -
V gene: TRBV6-5
J gene: TRBJ2-4
clone size: once
CDR3 protein: CASSYSTEGAKNIQYF
CDR3 DNA: TGTGCCAGCAGTTACTCGACAGAGGGAGCCAAAAACATTCAGTACTTC

D gene: -
V gene: TRBV12-3/TRBV12-4
J gene: TRBJ1-2
clone size: few
CDR3 protein: CASTSMGNGYTF
CDR3 DNA: TGTGCCAGCACCTCAATGGGAAATGGCTACACCTTC

D gene: -
V gene: TRBV2
J gene: TRBJ1-5
clone size: -
CDR3 protein: CASSEIAGNQPQHF
CDR3 DNA: TGTGCCAGCAGTGAAATAGCGGGCAATCAGCCCCAGCATTTT

D gene: -
V gene: TRBV7-8
J gene: TRBJ2-4
clone size: -
CDR3 protein: CASSLPRGTKNIQYF
CDR3 DNA: TGTGCCAGCAGCTTACCTCGGGGGACCAAAAACATTCAGTACTTC

D gene: TRBD2
V gene: TRBV7-8
J gene: TRBJ2-2
clone size: -
CDR3 protein: CASSLALASGELFF
CDR3 DNA: TGTGCCAGCAGCTTAGCACTAGCGTCCGGGGAGCTGTTTTTT

D gene: TRBD1
V gene: TRBV7-6
J gene: TRBJ2-7
clone size: -
CDR3 protein: CASSSRQGVSYEQYF
CDR3 DNA: TGTGCCAGCAGCTCCAGACAGGGAGTGTCCTACGAGCAGTACTTC

D gene: -
V gene: TRBV5-1
J gene: TRBJ1-1
clone size: -
CDR3 protein: CASSLAWAANTEAFF
CDR3 DNA: TGCGCCAGCAGCTTGGCCTGGGCGGCGAACACTGAAGCTTTCTTT

D gene: -
V gene: TRBV3-1
J gene: TRBJ1-2
clone size: -
CDR3 protein: CASSLSDDSYTF
CDR3 DNA: TGTGCCAGCAGCCTCTCGGACGATAGCTACACCTTC

D gene: -
V gene: TRBV27
J gene: TRBJ2-4
clone size: -
CDR3 protein: CASSVRDNKNIQYF
CDR3 DNA: TGTGCCAGCAGTGTCCGGGACAACAAAAACATTCAGTACTTC

D gene: TRBD2
V gene: TRBV20-1
J gene: TRBJ2-3
clone size: -
CDR3 protein: CSASALAGITDTQYF
CDR3 DNA: TGCAGTGCCTCTGCTCTAGCGGGAATAACAGATACGCAGTATTTT

D gene: -
V gene: TRBV10-3
J gene: TRBJ2-7
clone size: -
CDR3 protein: CAISELNEQYF
CDR3 DNA: TGTGCCATCAGTGAGTTAAACGAGCAGTACTTC

D gene: TRBD1
V gene: TRBV5-6
J gene: TRBJ2-7
clone size: -
CDR3 protein: CASSVGQEFYEQYF
CDR3 DNA: TGTGCCAGCAGCGTAGGACAGGAATTCTACGAGCAGTACTTC

D gene: -
V gene: TRBV10-2
J gene: TRBJ2-7
clone size: few
CDR3 protein: CASSDSGPFYEQYF
CDR3 DNA: TGCGCCAGCAGTGATTCAGGACCCTTCTACGAGCAGTACTTC